This is a list of T cell receptor beta chains from one sample in a study of blood T cell repertoires in COVID-19. Produced via immunoSEQ multiplex PCR; TCRdb's table is partial and in-frame only. The sample has fewer than 500,000 clones, roughly 90% seen once. The sequenced sample was PBMCs or T cells enriched from blood (not recorded which). The receptors were gathered from a woman aged 25-40 years with acute COVID-19. Both conserved end residues are part of each CDR3. A D gene is named only where the DNA matches it firmly. A row's size may be missing; if present it is once, few, many or a size class.

>16|TRBV10-1|.|.|TRBJ1-1
CASSESRVRDTTEAFF
TGCGCCAGCAGTGAGTCCAGGGTTCGAGACACCACTGAAGCTTTCTTT
>13|TRBV12-3/TRBV12-4|.|.|TRBJ1-5
CASRGLKNQPQHF
TGTGCCAGCAGGGGACTGAAGAATCAGCCCCAGCATTTT
>13|TRBV28|.|TRBD1|TRBJ2-5
CASTRTGGWTQYF
TGTGCCAGCACCCGCACAGGGGGATGGACCCAGTACTTC
>19|TRBV28|.|.|TRBJ2-3
CASSPVPPLWRGRTDTQYF
TGTGCCAGCAGTCCGGTACCTCCGCTCTGGCGGGGCCGCACAGATACGCAGTATTTT
>15|TRBV7-3|.|.|TRBJ1-1
CASSLIGARVTEAFF
TGTGCCAGCAGCTTAATAGGGGCTCGGGTCACTGAAGCTTTCTTT
>15|TRBV7-8|.|.|TRBJ2-7
CASSTLGGGSYEQYF
TGTGCCAGCAGCACACTAGGAGGAGGCTCCTACGAGCAGTACTTC
>18|TRBV27|.|.|TRBJ1-6
CASSSQLTGSSYNSPLHF
TGTGCCAGCAGTTCCCAACTGACAGGAAGCTCCTATAATTCACCCCTCCACTTT
>15|TRBV27|.|TRBD1|TRBJ1-1
CASQTGQGGNTEAFF
TGTGCCAGCCAAACGGGACAGGGGGGGAACACTGAAGCTTTCTTT
>13|TRBV5-1|.|TRBD1|TRBJ2-5
CASSPTGWETQYF
TGCGCCAGCAGCCCGACAGGGTGGGAGACCCAGTACTTC
>16|TRBV6-2/TRBV6-3|.|TRBD1|TRBJ1-5
CASSFAYRGMVQPQHF
TGTGCCAGCAGTTTCGCTTACAGGGGGATGGTTCAGCCCCAGCATTTT
>15|TRBV6-6|.|.|TRBJ1-5
CASSWQIYSNQPQHF
TGTGCCAGCAGTTGGCAGATTTATAGCAATCAGCCCCAGCATTTT
>17|TRBV19|.|.|TRBJ1-4
CASSPLTGGTPNEKLFF
TGTGCCAGTAGTCCCCTGACAGGCGGAACCCCTAATGAAAAACTGTTTTTT
>15|TRBV4-1|.|TRBD1|TRBJ2-2
CASRSGTGNTGELFF
TGCGCCAGCAGATCCGGGACAGGGAACACCGGGGAGCTGTTTTTT
>14|TRBV4-1|few|TRBD1|TRBJ2-7
CASSLGTEGYEQYF
TGCGCCAGCAGCCTCGGGACAGAAGGTTACGAGCAGTACTTC
>14|TRBV7-3|.|.|TRBJ1-1
CASSLSGIGAEAFF
TGTGCCAGCAGCTTATCCGGGATAGGCGCTGAAGCTTTCTTT
>13|TRBV12-5|.|TRBD1|TRBJ1-2
CASDYEGAHGYTF
TGTGCTAGTGATTATGAGGGGGCCCATGGCTACACCTTC
>16|TRBV2|.|TRBD1|TRBJ1-2
CASRIPRDRPGYGYTF
TGTGCCAGCAGAATACCCCGGGACAGGCCTGGCTATGGCTACACCTTC
>16|TRBV7-2|.|TRBD1|TRBJ1-6
CASSSRDSSYNSPLHF
TGTGCCAGCAGCTCCCGGGACAGCTCCTATAATTCACCCCTCCACTTT
>14|TRBV5-6|.|.|TRBJ1-2
CASSLEQGHYGYTF
TGTGCCAGCAGCCTGGAGCAGGGTCACTATGGCTACACCTTC
>15|TRBV30|.|TRBD1|TRBJ2-7
CAWSVGDRGTYEQYF
TGTGCCTGGAGTGTCGGTGACAGGGGTACCTACGAGCAGTACTTC
>14|TRBV19|once|.|TRBJ1-5
CASSTAREGQPQHF
TGTGCCAGTAGTACAGCCAGGGAGGGGCAGCCCCAGCATTTT
>14|TRBV28|.|TRBD1|TRBJ1-2
CASSRTGPGYGYTF
TGTGCCAGCAGCCGGACAGGGCCCGGCTATGGCTACACCTTC
>16|TRBV21-1|.|.|TRBJ1-4
CASSKDTLATNEKLFF
TGTGCCAGCAGCAAAGACACCCTAGCAACTAATGAAAAACTGTTTTTT
>15|TRBV6-5|once|.|TRBJ1-1
CASSFLQGGNTEAFF
TGTGCCAGCAGTTTCCTCCAGGGTGGGAACACTGAAGCTTTCTTT
>15|TRBV3-1/TRBV3-2|once|TRBD1|TRBJ2-7
CASSQVFTGTGGQYF
TGTGCCAGCAGCCAAGTATTCACCGGGACAGGGGGTCAGTACTTC
>14|TRBV28|.|.|TRBJ2-2
CASSSAGATGELFF
TGTGCCAGCTCTTCTGCGGGGGCCACCGGGGAGCTGTTTTTT
>12|TRBV7-6|.|.|TRBJ2-5
CASSPYQETQYF
TGTGCCAGCAGCCCGTACCAAGAGACCCAGTACTTC
>15|TRBV5-1|.|.|TRBJ1-3
CASSPSPGSGNTIYF
TGCGCCAGCAGCCCCAGTCCGGGCTCTGGAAACACCATATATTTT
>15|TRBV6-1|.|.|TRBJ2-1
CASSEAGATNNEQFF
TGTGCCAGCAGTGAAGCGGGGGCCACAAACAATGAGCAGTTCTTC
>14|TRBV3-1/TRBV3-2|.|TRBD1|TRBJ1-3
CASSPRDRGNTIYF
TGTGCCAGCAGCCCCCGGGACAGGGGAAACACCATATATTTT
>14|TRBV7-8|.|.|TRBJ2-7
CASSLARPTYEQYF
TGTGCCAGCAGCTTAGCCAGGCCCACCTACGAGCAGTACTTC
>17|TRBV4-3|.|TRBD2|TRBJ2-3
CASSQDSGGGRTDTQYF
TGCGCCAGCAGCCAAGATTCGGGCGGGGGGCGGACAGATACGCAGTATTTT
>15|TRBV4-2|once|TRBD2|TRBJ2-7
CASSRGTSDSYEQYF
TGTGCCAGCAGCCGGGGGACTAGCGACTCCTACGAGCAGTACTTC
>18|TRBV3-1/TRBV3-2|.|TRBD2|TRBJ2-1
CASSLGLAGVRGYNEQFF
TGTGCCAGCAGCCTTGGACTAGCGGGGGTCCGAGGCTACAATGAGCAGTTCTTC
>15|TRBV7-3|.|TRBD2|TRBJ2-5
CASSLGLAGVETQYF
TGTGCCAGCAGCTTGGGACTAGCGGGGGTAGAGACCCAGTACTTC
>17|TRBV19|.|TRBD1|TRBJ1-3
CASSRGQFADSGNTIYF
TGTGCCAGTAGTAGGGGACAGTTTGCCGACTCTGGAAACACCATATATTTT
>14|TRBV7-2|few|TRBD1|TRBJ2-5
CASSPGQGAETQYF
TGTGCCAGCAGCCCAGGACAGGGGGCAGAGACCCAGTACTTC
>16|TRBV18|.|TRBD1|TRBJ2-1
CASSPPGTGGYNEQFF
TGTGCCAGCTCACCCCCCGGGACAGGGGGGTACAATGAGCAGTTCTTC
>14|TRBV20-1|.|.|TRBJ1-3
CSASLGRVGNTIYF
TGCAGTGCTAGTCTTGGGCGAGTTGGAAACACCATATATTTT
>15|TRBV5-1|.|TRBD1|TRBJ2-5
CASSLTGGLEETQYF
TGCGCCAGCAGCTTAACAGGGGGCTTAGAAGAGACCCAGTACTTC
>12|TRBV6-1|.|.|TRBJ2-7
CASSDRVYEQYF
TGTGCCAGCAGTGACAGGGTGTACGAGCAGTACTTC
>13|TRBV24-1|.|.|TRBJ1-4
CATSDPLTGLLFF
TGTGCCACCAGTGATCCCCTAACGGGGTTGCTGTTTTTT
>16|TRBV3-1/TRBV3-2|once|TRBD2|TRBJ2-2
CASSPNSGGGTGELFF
TGTGCCAGCAGCCCGAATAGCGGGGGTGGGACCGGGGAGCTGTTTTTT
>13|TRBV15|.|.|TRBJ1-1
CATSMGGDTEAFF
TGTGCCACCAGCATGGGGGGGGACACTGAAGCTTTCTTT
>16|TRBV4-1|.|TRBD1|TRBJ2-2
CASSPRPGQGTGELFF
TGCGCCAGCAGCCCCCGGCCGGGACAGGGTACCGGGGAGCTGTTTTTT